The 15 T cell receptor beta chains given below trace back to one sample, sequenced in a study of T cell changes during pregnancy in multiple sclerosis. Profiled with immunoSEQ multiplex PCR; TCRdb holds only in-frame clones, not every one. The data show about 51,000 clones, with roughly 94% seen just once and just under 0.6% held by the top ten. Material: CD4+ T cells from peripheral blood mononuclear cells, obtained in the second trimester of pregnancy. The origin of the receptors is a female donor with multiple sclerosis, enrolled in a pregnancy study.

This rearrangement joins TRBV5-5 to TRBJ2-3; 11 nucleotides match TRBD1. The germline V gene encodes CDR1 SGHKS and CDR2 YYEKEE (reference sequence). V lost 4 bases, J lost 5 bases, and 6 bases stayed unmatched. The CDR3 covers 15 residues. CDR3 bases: TGTGCCAGCAGCCCCCGGGACAGGGGGGGAGATACGCAGTATTTT. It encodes CASSPRDRGGDTQYF.

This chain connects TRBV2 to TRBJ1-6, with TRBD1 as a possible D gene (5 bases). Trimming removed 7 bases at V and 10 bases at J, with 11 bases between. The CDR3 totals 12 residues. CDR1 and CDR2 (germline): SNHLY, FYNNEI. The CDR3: CASKDSVSPLHF. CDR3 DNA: TGTGCCAGCAAAGACAGCGTATCACCCCTCCACTTT.

As DNA, the CDR3 is TGTGCCAGCAGCTTGGACCGCTATAGCAATCAGCCCCAGCATTTT. Translated: CASSLDRYSNQPQHF. The J gene is TRBJ1-5, the V gene TRBV5-8; D ambiguous. The V and J ends lost 0 bases and 0 bases respectively, with 7 bases between them. Germline V gene lookup returns CDR1 SGHTS and CDR2 YDEGEE. CDR3 size: 15 residues.

CDR3 DNA sequence: TGTGCCAGCAGCCCGGGGGTGACCTATAATTCACCCCTCCACTTT. Its translation is CASSPGVTYNSPLHF. The rearrangement uses TRBV7-9 and TRBJ1-6; perhaps TRBD1 as D (5 bases). The germline V gene encodes CDR1 SEHNR and CDR2 FQNEAQ (reference sequence). The CDR3 is 15 amino acids. V gave up 5 bases and J gave up 2 bases, with 10 bases separating them.

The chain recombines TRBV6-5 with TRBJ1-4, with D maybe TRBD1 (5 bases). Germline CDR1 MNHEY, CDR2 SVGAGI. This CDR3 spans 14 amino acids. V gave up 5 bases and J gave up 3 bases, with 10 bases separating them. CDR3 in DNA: TGTGCCAGCAGTACCGGGACTTCTAATGAAAAACTGTTTTTT. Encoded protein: CASSTGTSNEKLFF.

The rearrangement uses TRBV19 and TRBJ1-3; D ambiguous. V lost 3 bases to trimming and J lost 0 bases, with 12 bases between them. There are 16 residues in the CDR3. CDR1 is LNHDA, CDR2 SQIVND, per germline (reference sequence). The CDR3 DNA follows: TGTGCCAGTAGTATCCTCCGGGAAGGCTCTGGAAACACCATATATTTT. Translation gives CASSILREGSGNTIYF.

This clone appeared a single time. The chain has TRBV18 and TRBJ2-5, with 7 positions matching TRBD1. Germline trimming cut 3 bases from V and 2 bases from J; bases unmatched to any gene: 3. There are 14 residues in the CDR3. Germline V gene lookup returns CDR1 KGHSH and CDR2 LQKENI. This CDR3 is CASSPTQGQETQYF. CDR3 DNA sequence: TGTGCCAGCTCACCGACACAGGGGCAAGAGACCCAGTACTTC.

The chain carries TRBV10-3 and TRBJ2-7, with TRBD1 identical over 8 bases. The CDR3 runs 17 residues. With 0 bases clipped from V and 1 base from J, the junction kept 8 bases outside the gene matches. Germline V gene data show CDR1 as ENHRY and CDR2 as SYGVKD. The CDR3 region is CAISESGFGQGSYEQYF. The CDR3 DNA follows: TGTGCCATCAGTGAGTCAGGGTTCGGACAGGGATCCTACGAGCAGTACTTC.

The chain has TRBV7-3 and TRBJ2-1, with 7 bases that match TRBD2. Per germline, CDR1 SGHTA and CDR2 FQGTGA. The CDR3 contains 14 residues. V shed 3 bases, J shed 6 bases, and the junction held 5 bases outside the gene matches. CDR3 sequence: CASSFPSSGNEQFF. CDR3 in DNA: TGTGCCAGCAGCTTCCCCTCTAGCGGCAATGAGCAGTTCTTC.

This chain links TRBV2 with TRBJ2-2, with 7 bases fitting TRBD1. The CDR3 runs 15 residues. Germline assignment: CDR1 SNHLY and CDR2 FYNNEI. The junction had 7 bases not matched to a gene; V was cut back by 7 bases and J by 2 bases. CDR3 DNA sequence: TGTGCCAGCAACGCAGGGGGTGGCAACACCGGGGAGCTGTTTTTT. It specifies CASNAGGGNTGELFF.

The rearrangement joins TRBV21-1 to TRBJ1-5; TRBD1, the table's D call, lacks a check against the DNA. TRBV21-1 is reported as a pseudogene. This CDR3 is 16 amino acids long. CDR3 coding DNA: TGTGCCAGCAGCAAAGAATTGAGACAGGGAGATCAGCCCCAGCATTTT. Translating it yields CASSKELRQGDQPQHF.

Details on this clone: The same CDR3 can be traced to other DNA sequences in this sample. The CDR3 region is CASSEAGGYNEQFF. The CDR3 region has the DNA TGTGCCAGCAGTGAAGCGGGGGGTTACAATGAGCAGTTCTTC. The genes are TRBV25-1 and TRBJ2-1; 8 nucleotides match TRBD2. Germline V lookup: CDR1 MGHDK, CDR2 SYGVNS. The CDR3 is made up of 14 amino acids. The ends lost 2 bases at V and 4 bases at J; junction bases unmatched: 1.

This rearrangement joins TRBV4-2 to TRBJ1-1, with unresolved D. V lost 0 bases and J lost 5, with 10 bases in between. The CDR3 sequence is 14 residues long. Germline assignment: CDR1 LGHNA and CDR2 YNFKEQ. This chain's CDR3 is CASSQEAMETEAFF. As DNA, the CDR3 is TGTGCCAGCAGCCAAGAGGCGATGGAGACTGAAGCTTTCTTT.

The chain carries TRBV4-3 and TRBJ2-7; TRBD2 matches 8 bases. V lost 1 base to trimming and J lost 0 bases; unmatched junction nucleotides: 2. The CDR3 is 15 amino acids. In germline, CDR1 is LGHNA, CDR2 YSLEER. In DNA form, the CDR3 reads TGCGCCAGCAGCCAAGGTAGCGGGGCCTCCTACGAGCAGTACTTC. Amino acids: CASSQGSGASYEQYF.

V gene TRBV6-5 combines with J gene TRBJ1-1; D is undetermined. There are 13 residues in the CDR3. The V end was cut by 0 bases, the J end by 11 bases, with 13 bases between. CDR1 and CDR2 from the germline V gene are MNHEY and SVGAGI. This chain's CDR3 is CASSYSMNRWAFF. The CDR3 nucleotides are TGTGCCAGCAGTTACTCTATGAATCGGTGGGCTTTCTTT.